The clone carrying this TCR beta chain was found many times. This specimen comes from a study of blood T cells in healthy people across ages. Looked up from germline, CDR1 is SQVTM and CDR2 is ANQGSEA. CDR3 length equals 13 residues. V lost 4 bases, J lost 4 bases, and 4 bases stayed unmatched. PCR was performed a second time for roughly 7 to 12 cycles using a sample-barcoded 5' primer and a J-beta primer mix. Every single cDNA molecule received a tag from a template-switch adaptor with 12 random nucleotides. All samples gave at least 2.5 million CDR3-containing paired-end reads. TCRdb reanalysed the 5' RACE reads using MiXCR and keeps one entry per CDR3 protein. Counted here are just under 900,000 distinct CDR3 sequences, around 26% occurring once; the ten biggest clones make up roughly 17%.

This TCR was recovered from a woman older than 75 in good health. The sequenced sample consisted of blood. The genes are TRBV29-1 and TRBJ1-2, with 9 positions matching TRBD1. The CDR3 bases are TGCAGCGTTGGGGACAGGGTTACCTATGGCTACACCTTC. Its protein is CSVGDRVTYGYTF.